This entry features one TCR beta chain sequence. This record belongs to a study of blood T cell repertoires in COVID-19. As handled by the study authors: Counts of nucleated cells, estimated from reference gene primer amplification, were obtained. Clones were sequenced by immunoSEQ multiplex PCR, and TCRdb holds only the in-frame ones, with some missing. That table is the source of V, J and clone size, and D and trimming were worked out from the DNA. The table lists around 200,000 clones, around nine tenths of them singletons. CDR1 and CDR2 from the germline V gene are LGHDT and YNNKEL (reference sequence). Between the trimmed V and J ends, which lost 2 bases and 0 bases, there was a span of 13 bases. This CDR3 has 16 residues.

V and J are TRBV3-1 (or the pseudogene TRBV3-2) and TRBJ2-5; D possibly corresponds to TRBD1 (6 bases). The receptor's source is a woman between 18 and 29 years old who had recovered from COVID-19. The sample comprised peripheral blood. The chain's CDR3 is CASSQRQQGYQETQYF. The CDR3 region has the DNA TGTGCCAGCAGCCAAAGGCAGCAGGGGTACCAAGAGACCCAGTACTTC.